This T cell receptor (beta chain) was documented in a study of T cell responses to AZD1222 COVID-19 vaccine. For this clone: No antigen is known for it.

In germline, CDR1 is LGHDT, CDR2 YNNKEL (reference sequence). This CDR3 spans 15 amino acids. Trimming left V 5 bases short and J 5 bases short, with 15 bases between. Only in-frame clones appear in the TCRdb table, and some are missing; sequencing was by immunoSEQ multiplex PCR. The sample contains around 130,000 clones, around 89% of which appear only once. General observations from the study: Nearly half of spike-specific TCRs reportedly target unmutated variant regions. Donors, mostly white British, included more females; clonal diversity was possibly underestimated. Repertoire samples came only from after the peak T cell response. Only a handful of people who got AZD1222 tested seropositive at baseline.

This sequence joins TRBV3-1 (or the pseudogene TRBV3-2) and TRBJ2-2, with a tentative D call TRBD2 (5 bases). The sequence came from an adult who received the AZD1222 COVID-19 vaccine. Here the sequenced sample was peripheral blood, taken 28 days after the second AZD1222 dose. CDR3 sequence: CASSSLGSGTGELFF. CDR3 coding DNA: TGTGCCAGCAGCTCACTAGGGAGTGGAACCGGGGAGCTGTTTTTT.